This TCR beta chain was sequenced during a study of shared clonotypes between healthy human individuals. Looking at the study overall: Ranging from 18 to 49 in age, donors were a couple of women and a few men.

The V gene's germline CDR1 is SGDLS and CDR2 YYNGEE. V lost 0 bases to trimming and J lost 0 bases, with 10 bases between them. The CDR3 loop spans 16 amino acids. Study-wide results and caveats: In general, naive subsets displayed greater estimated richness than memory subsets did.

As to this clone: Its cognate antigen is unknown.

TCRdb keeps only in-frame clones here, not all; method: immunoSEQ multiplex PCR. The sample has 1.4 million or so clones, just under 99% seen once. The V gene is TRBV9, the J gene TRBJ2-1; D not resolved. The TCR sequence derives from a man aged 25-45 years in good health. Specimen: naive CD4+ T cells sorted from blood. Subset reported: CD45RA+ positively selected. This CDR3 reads CASSVVGLSSYNEQFF. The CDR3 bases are TGTGCCAGCAGCGTAGTCGGGTTGAGCTCCTACAATGAGCAGTTCTTC. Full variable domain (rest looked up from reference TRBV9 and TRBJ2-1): DSGVTQTPKHLITATGQRVTLRCSPRSGDLSVYWYQQSLDQGLQFLIQYYNGEERAKGNILERFSAQQFPDLHSELNLSSLELGDSALYFCASSVVGLSSYNEQFFGPGTRLTVL.